The clone carrying this T cell receptor beta chain was counted once. Its antigen remains unidentified. Only in-frame clones appear in the TCRdb table, and some are missing; sequencing was by immunoSEQ multiplex PCR. The sample records roughly 1,800,000 clones, about 95% being singletons. The sample is drawn from a study of shared clonotypes between healthy human individuals. Findings and limits, study-wide: Clonotype sharing across donors was expected to vary with sequencing depth. Generation probabilities were higher for clonotypes shared across all four sorted-subset donors than for unshared ones.

Germline CDR1 MDHEN, CDR2 SYDVKM. The CDR3 runs to 13 residues. Trimming stripped 4 bases from V and 5 bases from J, with 9 bases between. Naive CD8 isolation took CD45RO-negative cells positively selected for CCR7 and excluded terminally differentiated effector memory CD45RA+ cells. The donors were all Caucasian adults (living in Nashville, Tennessee). The TCR was taken from a man between 18 and 35 years old in good health. Specimen: naive CD8+ T cells sorted from blood. The rearrangement joins TRBV28 to TRBJ2-1; D remains ambiguous. CDR3 in DNA: TGTGCCAGCAGTTCCACGCGGAACAATGAGCAGTTCTTC. This sequence encodes CASSSTRNNEQFF.